This is a list of T cell receptor beta chains from one sample in a study of OX40 agonist ivuxolimab in advanced cancers. Libraries were prepared by immunoSEQ multiplex PCR; TCRdb keeps only in-frame clonotypes and omits some of them. This sample has more than 65,000 clones, with around nine tenths found just once. Sequenced here: CD4+ or CD8+ T cells sorted from blood, sampled in a trial of the OX40 agonist ivuxolimab. These receptors were taken from an adult with an advanced solid tumor such as melanoma, head and neck, liver or kidney cancer. CDR3s leave out the opening cysteine and the closing phenylalanine or tryptophan.

j_gene	v_gene	CDR3aa
TRBJ2-5	TRBV7-8	ASSFSGAQETQY
TRBJ2-1	TRBV29-1	SVEAVRYNEQF
TRBJ2-2	TRBV30	AWRLQTGRWTGELF
TRBJ2-7	TRBV6-1	ASPRSSLSYEQY
TRBJ2-5	TRBV30	ACRGQETQY
TRBJ1-4	TRBV5-6	ASSLGQDEKLF
TRBJ2-2	TRBV29-1	SVEIGSTGELF
TRBJ1-1	TRBV7-2	ASSLKVSMNTEAF
TRBJ2-1	TRBV2	ASNPTSGRDEQF
TRBJ2-3	TRBV18	ASSPSASDTQY
TRBJ1-2	TRBV5-4	ASSPSPGDRKGGYT
TRBJ1-5	TRBV27	ASSTGHGNQPQH
TRBJ1-2	TRBV7-9	ASSRTTGTHGYT
TRBJ2-7	TRBV13	ASSSRRGLTKEQY
TRBJ2-1	TRBV30	AWSSGGSYNEQF
TRBJ1-4	TRBV6-1	ASRTKGVLSEKLF
TRBJ2-2	TRBV10-2	ASLVQGKNTGELF
TRBJ2-2	TRBV27	ASSFGLAGGSGTGELF
TRBJ2-3	TRBV6-4	ASSEMGHTDTQY
TRBJ1-2	TRBV6-1	ASVTSPGQGVSYT
TRBJ2-7	TRBV30	AWAGTGFYEQY
TRBJ2-5	TRBV6-5	AVRGSGGGKTQY
TRBJ2-3	TRBV9	ASTRDISSTDTQY
TRBJ2-7	TRBV7-9	ASSLVFGEQY
TRBJ1-5	TRBV27	ASKGQGVQPQH
TRBJ2-3	TRBV10-3	AISEDALASVRY
TRBJ1-1	TRBV30	AWRNVQNTEAF
TRBJ2-1	TRBV19	ASSVGQNNEQF
TRBJ2-5	TRBV5-1	ASSEMGGETQY
TRBJ2-7	TRBV10-3	AISVQGGSYEQY
TRBJ1-4	TRBV5-1	ASRVGVDREKLF
TRBJ1-3	TRBV9	ASSSTQQGAPLGNTIY
TRBJ1-6	TRBV27	ASKRGDREISPLH
TRBJ1-5	TRBV28	ASSFQQGAGNQPQH
TRBJ1-4	TRBV18	ASSPRAGNGEKLF
TRBJ2-6	TRBV13	ASTLSVGSGANVLT
TRBJ1-1	TRBV5-8	ASSYDSNTEAF
TRBJ1-5	TRBV30	AWSYEGATQPQH
TRBJ1-5	TRBV7-8	ASSLAGRSNQPQH
TRBJ1-3	TRBV19	ASSIVTEVGNTIY
TRBJ1-3	TRBV19	ASSIGTGSGNTIY
TRBJ2-3	TRBV7-8	ASSGRGSTDTQY
TRBJ2-3	TRBV5-1	ASSFSGIFTDTQY
TRBJ1-1	TRBV6-1	ASSEFHGEAF
TRBJ2-3	TRBV5-1	ASSFAGGRSTDTQY
TRBJ1-2	TRBV7-2	ASGTPHRGDPYGYT
TRBJ1-1	TRBV5-1	ASSSQGYTEAF
TRBJ2-7	TRBV7-9	ASSPLGRGFEQY
TRBJ1-5	TRBV2	ASSAQGRGNQPQH
TRBJ1-2	TRBV6-5	ASSAQGHYGYT
TRBJ2-7	TRBV6-5	ASSRAAGPDPY